The source of this TCR beta chain is a study of blood T cell repertoires in COVID-19. The V gene end was trimmed by 0 bases and the J gene end by 2 bases; junction bases not matched to a gene: 16. The CDR3 has 20 amino acids. From germline, CDR1 is LGHDT and CDR2 YNNKEL (reference sequence). Libraries were prepared by immunoSEQ multiplex PCR; TCRdb keeps only in-frame clonotypes and omits some of them. The repertoire consists of around 230,000 clones, with 70% to 90% occurring once and the leading ten covering about 9%. The receptor was isolated from a man aged 35-49 years who had recovered from COVID-19. V is TRBV3-1 (or the pseudogene TRBV3-2) and J is TRBJ1-3; the match to TRBD1 covers 7 bases. The sample consisted of PBMCs or T cells enriched from blood (not recorded which). The CDR3 bases are TGTGCCAGCAGCCAAGAAATGTTCGGGACAGTTGGCGGGGCTGGAAACACCATATATTTT. It translates to CASSQEMFGTVGGAGNTIYF.